Below are 13 T cell receptor beta chains sequenced from a single sample in a study of blood T cell repertoires in COVID-19. Sequenced by immunoSEQ multiplex PCR; TCRdb stores in-frame clones only, minus some. The table lists roughly 380,000 clones, approximately 80% of them singletons. The sample comprised peripheral blood. The receptor source for this set is a human donor with acute or convalescent COVID-19. The donor label of this sample is uncertain.

The rearrangement uses TRBV6-5 and TRBJ2-5; D not certain. Looked up from germline, CDR1 is MNHEY and CDR2 is SVGAGI. The CDR3 contains 12 residues. The germline V and J ends were trimmed by 4 bases and 4 bases, with 7 bases remaining between them. The CDR3 nucleotides are TGTGCCAGCAGTTCACTGCGAGAGACCCAGTACTTC. Translation gives CASSSLRETQYF.

The chain is built from TRBV3-1 (or the pseudogene TRBV3-2) and TRBJ2-2; D remains ambiguous. Trimming took off 5 bases at V and 7 bases at J, with 17 bases between the two ends. CDR3 length: 15 residues. CDR1 is LGHDT and CDR2 is YNNKEL in the germline V gene (reference sequence). CDR3 sequence reads: CASSSNSLARGELFF. The CDR3, as DNA: TGTGCCAGCAGCTCTAACTCCTTAGCCCGCGGGGAGCTGTTTTTT.

This clone was detected only a few times. V is TRBV6-5 and J is TRBJ1-1, with a tentative D call TRBD1 (6 bases). The CDR3 covers 16 residues. Germline V gene lookup returns CDR1 MNHEY and CDR2 SVGAGI. V lost 4 bases to trimming and J lost 4 bases, with 19 bases between them. The CDR3 sequence is CASSFALRGGGTEAFF. The CDR3 DNA reads as TGTGCCAGCAGTTTTGCACTCCGGGGAGGGGGCACTGAAGCTTTCTTT.

The genes are TRBV12-3 or TRBV12-4 and TRBJ2-2, with no clear D. Trimming left V 3 bases short and J 8 bases short, with 4 bases between. This CDR3 is built from 11 residues. CDR3 region: CASSFTGELFF. The CDR3 DNA sequence: TGTGCCAGCAGTTTTACTGGGGAGCTGTTTTTT.

The genes are TRBV18 and TRBJ2-1; D unresolved. Looked up from germline, CDR1 is KGHSH and CDR2 is LQKENI. The V and J ends lost 3 bases and 6 bases respectively, with 12 bases between them. The CDR3 is 14 amino acids. DNA for the CDR3: TGTGCCAGCTCACCCCAGGTTGGATCCAATGAGCAGTTCTTC. Its translation: CASSPQVGSNEQFF. Full variable domain (missing parts from reference TRBV18 and TRBJ2-1): NAGVMQNPRHLVRRRGQEARLRCSPMKGHSHVYWYRQLPEEGLKFMVYLQKENIIDESGMPKERFSAEFPKEGPSILRIQQVVRGDSAAYFCASSPQVGSNEQFFGPGTRLTVL.

The chain recombines TRBV29-1 with TRBJ1-3; 8 nucleotides align to TRBD1. Germline V gene lookup returns CDR1 SQVTM and CDR2 ANQGSEA. The CDR3 length is 14 residues. J gave up 4 bases and V 5 bases, and 7 bases lay outside the gene matches. CDR3: CSVFRTGTGNTIYF. The CDR3 DNA is TGCAGCGTTTTTAGGACAGGGACAGGAAACACCATATATTTT.

This clone was seen only once. The chain links TRBV11-2 to TRBJ1-1; TRBD1 matches 8 bases. J lost 5 bases, V lost 5 bases, and 10 bases had no gene match. The CDR3 length is 15 residues. The germline CDR1 and CDR2 sequences are SGHAT and FQNNGV. CDR3 region: CASSLPTGVVTEAFF. CDR3 coding DNA: TGTGCCAGCAGCCTACCGACAGGGGTAGTAACTGAAGCTTTCTTT.

The CDR3 bases are TGTGCCTGGAGTGTTAGCGGGCTGAGGGAGCAGTACTTC. It is translated as CAWSVSGLREQYF. The rearrangement links TRBV30 to TRBJ2-7; TRBD2 agrees at 7 bases. Trimming at V came to 0 bases and at J to 7 bases, leaving 6 bases not matched to a gene. Germline values: CDR1 GTSNPN, CDR2 SVGIG (reference sequence). The CDR3 spans 13 residues.

The CDR3 region has the DNA TGTGCCAGCAGCGCGGGACAGGGGCTGACTGGAAACACCATATATTTT. Amino acids: CASSAGQGLTGNTIYF. This chain uses TRBV7-8 with TRBJ1-3; 10 nucleotides line up with TRBD1. The germline gives CDR1 SGHVS, CDR2 FQNEAQ. The CDR3 contains 16 residues. J was trimmed by 2 bases and V by 5 bases; bases with no gene match: 6. Drawing the rest from reference TRBV7-8 and TRBJ1-3, the complete variable domain is GAGVSQSPRYKVAKRGQDVALRCDPISGHVSLFWYQQALGQGPEFLTYFQNEAQLDKSGLPSDRFFAERPEGSVSTLKIQRTQQEDSAVYLCASSAGQGLTGNTIYFGEGSWLTVV.

V and J are TRBV28 and TRBJ1-5, with a tentative D call TRBD1 (6 bases). V was shortened by 6 bases and J by 6 bases, with 18 bases between the two germline ends. CDR1 MDHEN and CDR2 SYDVKM come from the germline V gene. The length of the CDR3 is 15 residues. Here the CDR3 reads CASRPTGSGGQPQHF. In DNA, the CDR3 is TGTGCCAGCAGGCCGACAGGCTCAGGCGGTCAGCCCCAGCATTTT.

CDR3 in amino acids: CASSLTGIAPDTQYF. The CDR3 coding sequence is TGCGCCAGCAGCTTAACAGGGATCGCTCCAGATACGCAGTATTTT. The J gene is TRBJ2-3, the V gene TRBV5-1; possibly TRBD1 for D (6 bases). Germline loops: CDR1 SGHRS, CDR2 YFSETQ. The CDR3 consists of 15 residues. V gave up 2 bases and J gave up 4 bases, with 14 bases separating them.

This clone turned up a few times. The same CDR3 can be traced to other DNA sequences in this sample. This chain uses TRBV7-2 with TRBJ1-5; no definite D call. The CDR3 sequence is 16 residues long. Germline CDR1 SGHTA, CDR2 FQGNSA. The V and J ends lost 1 base and 0 bases respectively, with 10 bases between them. This chain's CDR3 is CASSLVAGFSNQPQHF. In DNA form, the CDR3 reads TGTGCCAGCAGCTTAGTCGCGGGTTTTAGCAATCAGCCCCAGCATTTT. Looking up the rest from reference TRBV7-2 and TRBJ1-5 gives the full variable domain: GAGVSQSPSNKVTEKGKDVELRCDPISGHTALYWYRQSLGQGLEFLIYFQGNSAPDKSGLPSDRFSAERTGGSVSTLTIQRTQQEDSAVYLCASSLVAGFSNQPQHFGDGTRLSIL.

This chain links TRBV5-1 with TRBJ2-3; 14 nucleotides match TRBD2. The CDR3 spans 18 residues. Trimming took 4 bases from V and 1 from J; bases not matched to a gene: 8. CDR1 and CDR2 (germline): SGHRS, YFSETQ. Here the CDR3 reads CASSRGLAGERGTDTQYF. The CDR3 coding sequence is TGCGCCAGCAGCCGGGGACTAGCGGGAGAGCGCGGCACAGATACGCAGTATTTT.